Listed below are T cell receptor beta chains from one sample, sequenced in a study of cytomegalovirus exposure and HLA in healthy donors. The table came from immunoSEQ multiplex PCR; TCRdb's copy has only in-frame clones and leaves some out. Seen here are some 130,000 clones, 75% to 85% observed once, and the top ten hold 1%. The specimen sequenced was PBMCs. These receptor sequences come from a man aged 35 to 55 in good health and CMV-seronegative. CDR3s leave out the opening cysteine and the closing phenylalanine or tryptophan.

CDR3aa,j_gene,v_gene
ASSQGLDSPQSQY,TRBJ2-3,TRBV4-1
ASSRGTSGSEQY,TRBJ2-5,TRBV5-6
AISGGQNNEQF,TRBJ2-1,TRBV10-3
AWTPVGGSTGELF,TRBJ2-2,TRBV30
ASNLPGLQETQY,TRBJ2-5,TRBV7-9
ASSSGSPPEAF,TRBJ1-1,TRBV28
ASAMDGTSGEAF,TRBJ1-1,TRBV2
ASSPAEYNEQF,TRBJ2-1,TRBV5-4
ASSLGGQAYEQY,TRBJ2-7,TRBV11-2
ASSSGLAGVNTGELF,TRBJ2-2,TRBV5-1
ASSSTGVGEKLF,TRBJ1-4,TRBV5-4
ASSSARGVSYEQY,TRBJ2-7,TRBV7-8
ASSFSSVYNEQF,TRBJ2-1,TRBV7-9
ASSSTGGGTYNSPLH,TRBJ1-6,TRBV27
ASSNSRRGGYNEQF,TRBJ2-1,TRBV19
ASGGVGDSNQPQH,TRBJ1-5,TRBV11-2
ASSGVASYNEQF,TRBJ2-1,TRBV6-1
ASSLAGGTGELF,TRBJ2-2,TRBV5-1
ASSEAAEKLF,TRBJ1-4,TRBV2
ASSTLAGGSYEQY,TRBJ2-7,TRBV5-1
ASSPPGAGGRSEQY,TRBJ2-7,TRBV28
ASRGRGVAGGRNEQF,TRBJ2-1,TRBV7-9
ARTAGDRNSPLH,TRBJ1-6,TRBV5-3
ASSKGRDRVLYEQY,TRBJ2-7,TRBV21-1
ASSLEFRQGAYGYT,TRBJ1-2,TRBV5-1
ASGFNPGTQY,TRBJ2-3,TRBV12-5
ASSYSLSGTRGYT,TRBJ1-2,TRBV6-5
ASSIGGAGDTQY,TRBJ2-3,TRBV19
ASSLVGGEPYNEQF,TRBJ2-1,TRBV5-1
ASSLLDRGEKLF,TRBJ1-4,TRBV5-6
ASSLAGGPDNEQF,TRBJ2-1,TRBV7-3
ASSELEVGQF,TRBJ2-1,TRBV2
ASSLRQGRHDEQF,TRBJ2-1,TRBV5-5
ASSLSAGGEGGYT,TRBJ1-2,TRBV27
AWSVQGFTGELF,TRBJ2-2,TRBV30
ASSLGTGYNTGELF,TRBJ2-2,TRBV5-1
ASSLRTGEDEQY,TRBJ2-7,TRBV5-4
ASSKYLNTEAF,TRBJ1-1,TRBV6-4
ASSPTLNTEAF,TRBJ1-1,TRBV5-1
ASSPGQIEQF,TRBJ2-1,TRBV5-5
ASSSRGVSNQPQH,TRBJ1-5,TRBV19
ASSDPLRGANYGYT,TRBJ1-2,TRBV2
ASSLTLWPKQETQY,TRBJ2-5,TRBV5-1
ASTDWGVGTDTQY,TRBJ2-3,TRBV9
ASSRPQGARVGDYGYT,TRBJ1-2,TRBV7-2
ASSLRGNEQF,TRBJ2-1,TRBV4-2
ASSPPGQPQETQY,TRBJ2-5,TRBV18
ASSLVTPPNYGYT,TRBJ1-2,TRBV5-1
ASSLASSVAGELF,TRBJ2-2,TRBV7-6
ASSNRDRGKTQY,TRBJ2-5,TRBV7-9
ASSSSGQGGGVRYNEQF,TRBJ2-1,TRBV5-1
ASSDTSSGANVLT,TRBJ2-6,TRBV6-4
ASSLRSSGVNQETQY,TRBJ2-5,TRBV7-7
ASSEGGLGSYEQY,TRBJ2-7,TRBV6-1